Listed below are T cell receptor beta chains from one sample, sequenced in a study of T cell responses to AZD1222 COVID-19 vaccine. The data were produced by immunoSEQ multiplex PCR, yet TCRdb's version contains in-frame clones alone and is incomplete. The profile shows 80,000 or so clones, 70% to 90% of them singletons. The sequences come from peripheral blood, collected 28 days after the second AZD1222 dose. These receptors originate from an adult who received the AZD1222 COVID-19 vaccine. The CDR3 runs from the conserved cysteine through the conserved F or W. Each record gives: CDR3 protein, CDR3 DNA, V gene, J gene, clone size, D gene. The D gene is left open where the match is weak. Not every row has a clone size; where given, it reads once, few, many or a size class.

CASSTTSQEPYEQYF,TGTGCCAGCAGCACGACTAGCCAGGAACCATACGAGCAGTACTTC,TRBV5-4,TRBJ2-7,.,TRBD2
CASSPLHMRTGGYGYTF,TGCGCCAGCAGCCCTCTCCATATGAGGACGGGAGGCTATGGCTACACCTTC,TRBV5-1,TRBJ1-2,.,.
CASSPGQALGNTIYF,TGTGCCAGCAGCCCAGGACAGGCGCTGGGAAACACCATATATTTT,TRBV3-1/TRBV3-2,TRBJ1-3,.,TRBD1
CATPGAQQPQHF,TGTGCCACCCCCGGGGCCCAGCAGCCCCAGCATTTT,TRBV5-4,TRBJ1-5,.,.
CASSLLGHQYF,TGTGCCAGCAGCTTACTAGGACACCAGTACTTC,TRBV7-2,TRBJ2-7,.,.
CASSRTGGWTDTQYF,TGTGCCAGCAGCCGTACAGGGGGCTGGACAGATACGCAGTATTTT,TRBV5-5,TRBJ2-3,.,TRBD1
CASSVLGGNYQETQYF,TGTGCCAGCAGTGTACTAGGGGGGAACTACCAAGAGACCCAGTACTTC,TRBV6-1,TRBJ2-5,.,.
CASSLRSTDTQYF,TGTGCCAGCAGCTTAAGAAGCACAGATACGCAGTATTTT,TRBV5-4,TRBJ2-3,.,.
CASRWTGGTGTEAFF,TGTGCCAGCAGATGGACAGGGGGCACTGGCACTGAAGCTTTCTTT,TRBV5-5,TRBJ1-1,few,TRBD1
CASSTRAQLSTEAFF,TGTGCCAGCAGCACCCGGGCCCAGTTGAGCACTGAAGCTTTCTTT,TRBV7-2,TRBJ1-1,.,.
CASSLLTGNTEAFF,TGTGCCAGCAGCTTATTGACGGGGAACACTGAAGCTTTCTTT,TRBV7-8,TRBJ1-1,.,.
CASSRRLAGGDGELFF,TGTGCCAGTAGTAGAAGACTAGCGGGGGGTGACGGGGAGCTGTTTTTT,TRBV19,TRBJ2-2,.,TRBD2
CAWSVEGDQPQHF,TGTGCCTGGAGTGTAGAGGGGGATCAGCCCCAGCATTTT,TRBV30,TRBJ1-5,once,.
CASSQGLQSVGEKLFF,TGTGCCAGCAGCCAAGGGCTACAGAGTGTGGGCGAAAAACTGTTTTTT,TRBV3-1/TRBV3-2,TRBJ1-4,.,.
CASRKTGSRYEQYF,TGTGCCAGCAGAAAGACAGGGTCGCGTTACGAGCAGTACTTC,TRBV28,TRBJ2-7,.,TRBD1
CSARDHGYTF,TGCAGTGCCCGGGACCATGGCTACACCTTC,TRBV20-1,TRBJ1-2,few,.